Below are 7 T cell receptor beta chains sequenced from a single sample in a study of cytomegalovirus exposure and HLA in healthy donors. The PCR had 60 Vbeta and 13 Jbeta primers. Only in-frame clones appear in the TCRdb table, and some are missing; sequencing was by immunoSEQ multiplex PCR. In the table there are roughly 140,000 clones, roughly 80% of which are singletons. Sequencing was carried out using PBMCs. The receptors stem from a female donor in good health and CMV-seronegative.

This chain uses TRBV14 with TRBJ1-1; unclear D gene. The length of the CDR3 is 15 residues. Germline CDR1 SGHDN, CDR2 FVKESK. The V gene lost 1 base and the J gene lost 1 base, with 10 bases spanning the gap. The CDR3 protein is CASSQGRGWNTEAFF. Here the CDR3 DNA reads TGTGCCAGCAGCCAAGGACGCGGGTGGAACACTGAAGCTTTCTTT. The full variable domain, rest sourced from reference TRBV14 and TRBJ1-1, is EAGVTQFPSHSVIEKGQTVTLRCDPISGHDNLYWYRRVMGKEIKFLLHFVKESKQDESGMPNNRFLAERTGGTYSTLKVQPAELEDSGVYFCASSQGRGWNTEAFFGQGTRLTVV.

This clone appeared a single time. The genes are TRBV28 and TRBJ2-7; D possibly corresponds to TRBD1 (6 bases). The CDR3 totals 15 residues. Germline-derived CDR1 and CDR2 are MDHEN and SYDVKM. V was clipped by 4 bases and J by 6 bases, with 19 bases between them. In nucleotides, the CDR3 is TGTGCCAGCAGTTCCATCACAGGGCTCCTAGGCGAGCAGTACTTC. It translates to CASSSITGLLGEQYF.

V is TRBV7-2 and J is TRBJ1-5; 10 nucleotides agree with TRBD1. Trimming at V came to 2 bases and at J to 4 bases, leaving 2 bases not matched to a gene. Germline V CDR1 and CDR2: SGHTA, FQGNSA. This CDR3 has 15 amino acids. CDR3 residues: CASSLMGQGNQPQHF. Written as DNA, the CDR3 is TGTGCCAGCAGCTTAATGGGACAGGGGAATCAGCCCCAGCATTTT.

DNA of the CDR3: TGCAGTGCTAGCCTAAAAGAGACCCAGTACTTC. Protein product: CSASLKETQYF. The V gene is TRBV20-1, the J gene TRBJ2-5; D is ambiguous. CDR1 DFQATT and CDR2 SNEGSKA come from the germline V gene (reference sequence). Deletions cut 3 bases from V and 3 bases from J, with 5 bases between. The CDR3 runs 11 residues.

This clone was seen a single time. This chain joins TRBV5-8 and TRBJ2-7, with D maybe TRBD2 (7 bases). CDR1 and CDR2 from the germline V gene are SGHTS and YDEGEE. The CDR3 is 17 residues long. V was cut by 4 bases and J by 4 bases, with 24 bases left in between. The CDR3 DNA reads TGTGCCAGCAGCGGGGAACAAGCGGGACATCGTCCGTACGAGCAGTACTTC. Translated: CASSGEQAGHRPYEQYF.

The gene calls are TRBV7-9 and TRBJ2-7, with D possibly being TRBD2 (6 bases). The germline gives CDR1 SEHNR, CDR2 FQNEAQ (reference sequence). The CDR3 runs 15 residues. V was cut by 8 bases and J by 0 bases, with 17 bases left in between. The CDR3 region is CASSPLGSGSYEQYF. CDR3 coding DNA: TGTGCCAGCTCCCCACTGGGTAGCGGCTCCTACGAGCAGTACTTC. Based on the CDR3 plus reference TRBV7-9 and TRBJ2-7, the full variable domain is DTGVSQNPRHKITKRGQNVTFRCDPISEHNRLYWYRQTLGQGPEFLTYFQNEAQLEKSRLLSDRFSAERPKGSFSTLEIQRTEQGDSAMYLCASSPLGSGSYEQYFGPGTRLTVT.

In this sample, this clone turned up a few times. CDR3: CASSLDGDTEAFF. In nucleotides, the CDR3 is TGTGCCAGCAGCTTAGACGGGGACACTGAAGCTTTCTTT. This chain links TRBV7-9 with TRBJ1-1, with D hard to call. The V and J ends lost 1 base and 3 bases respectively, with 6 bases between them. The CDR3 totals 13 residues. Per the germline V gene, CDR1 is SEHNR and CDR2 is FQNEAQ (reference sequence).